This T cell receptor beta chain was sequenced during a study of shared clonotypes between healthy human individuals. General study findings and limits: Owing to a small donor count, the genetic and exposure-history diversity represented was limited.

This CDR3 is 12 amino acids long. V was pared by 9 bases and J by 9 bases, with 15 bases between. The germline V gene has CDR1 MGHRA and CDR2 YSYEKL. In the original analysis: Because ImmunoSEQ provided only junction sequences with no quality scores, the filtering differed. Generated by immunoSEQ multiplex PCR, the TCRdb table keeps only in-frame clones and is missing some. The V and J calls and clone size were taken over from that table, and D and trimming were inferred from the DNA. The data contain about 490,000 clones, over 70% of them seen just once; the ten biggest clones take up approximately 11%. This clone has just a few counts. Its antigen remains unidentified. Samples left unsorted employed tens of millions of PBMCs for genomic DNA.

The gene calls are TRBV4-1 and TRBJ2-1; the D call may be TRBD1 or TRBD2 (5 bases each). The specimen was PBMCs. This TCR came from a woman aged 40 to 50 in good health. Some clones in this sample may be carry-over from other donors' samples. The CDR3 DNA reads TGCGCCAGTGGTGGACACAGCGGTGAGCAGTTCTTC. It yields the protein CASGGHSGEQFF.